A single TCR beta chain is shown here with its context. The primer mix had 60 Vbeta and 13 Jbeta primers. TCRdb's copy holds only in-frame clones and misses some; the assay was immunoSEQ multiplex PCR. This table holds 75,000 to 95,000 clones, over 75% found once. Trimming left V 8 bases short and J 4 bases short, with 15 bases between. The CDR3 sequence is 14 residues long. The germline V gene has CDR1 SEHNR and CDR2 FQNEAQ (reference sequence). Donors were nominally healthy when sampled, though unrecorded immune exposures were likely. Unrecorded for this donor was the CMV serostatus. This entry belongs to a study of cytomegalovirus exposure and HLA in healthy donors. Study details: Drawn from HLA-typed donors, about 85 million unique TCRs were held in an early data release.

The sequencing sample was made of PBMCs. The sequence was collected from a human donor in good health. V gene TRBV7-9 combines with J gene TRBJ2-1; perhaps TRBD1 as D (5 bases). For the CDR3, the DNA is TGTGCCAGCCACACAGGTGGAAGGTACAATGAGCAGTTCTTC. Residues: CASHTGGRYNEQFF.